The rows below give T cell receptor beta chains drawn from one sample of a study of T cells in Graves' hyperthyroidism and ophthalmopathy. TCRdb reanalysed the multiplex PCR reads using MiXCR and keeps one entry per CDR3 protein. The data hold approximately 400,000 distinct CDR3 sequences, with approximately 25% observed a single time. The material sequenced was blood. These TCRs come from a man aged 50 to 60 with Graves' hyperthyroidism. Each CDR3 is given with its conserved first and last residue. The D gene is left open where the match is weak. Not all rows give a size; the values are once, few, many and, for expanded clones, a class.

j_call: TRBJ2-5
clone_size: many
v_call: TRBV20-1
d_call: -
cdr3_nt: TGCAGTGCTAGACTGGGCGGGAACCAAGAGACCCAGTACTTC
cdr3_aa: CSARLGGNQETQYF

j_call: TRBJ2-1
clone_size: -
v_call: TRBV6-1
d_call: -
cdr3_nt: TGTGCCAGCAGTGAAGGGGACGGCCCTAACAATGAGCAGTTCTTC
cdr3_aa: CASSEGDGPNNEQFF

j_call: TRBJ1-4
clone_size: once
v_call: TRBV18
d_call: -
cdr3_nt: TGTGCCAGCTCACCGCCGGGGACTGAAAAACTGTTTTTT
cdr3_aa: CASSPPGTEKLFF

j_call: TRBJ2-3
clone_size: -
v_call: TRBV30
d_call: -
cdr3_nt: TGTGCCTGGGGGGAGGTCGGGGGAGGCACAGATACGCAGTATTTT
cdr3_aa: CAWGEVGGGTDTQYF

j_call: TRBJ2-1
clone_size: once
v_call: TRBV7-9
d_call: TRBD1
cdr3_nt: TGTGCCAGCAGCTCGACTACAGGGGACGCTGAGCAGTTCTTC
cdr3_aa: CASSSTTGDAEQFF

j_call: TRBJ1-2
clone_size: -
v_call: TRBV6-1
d_call: -
cdr3_nt: TGTGCCACGAAACAGGGCTCGGCCGGCTACACCTTC
cdr3_aa: CATKQGSAGYTF

j_call: TRBJ2-5
clone_size: -
v_call: TRBV5-1
d_call: TRBD2
cdr3_nt: TGCGCCAGCAGCTTATACAGCGGGAGTGGGACCCAGTACTTC
cdr3_aa: CASSLYSGSGTQYF

j_call: TRBJ1-4
clone_size: -
v_call: TRBV11-1
d_call: -
cdr3_nt: TGTGCCAGCAGCTTAACAGGGAAGAATGCTAATGAAAAACTGTTTTTT
cdr3_aa: CASSLTGKNANEKLFF

j_call: TRBJ2-5
clone_size: -
v_call: TRBV29-1
d_call: -
cdr3_nt: TGCAGCGTTGAGGTTCAGGGCGAGACCCAGTACTTC
cdr3_aa: CSVEVQGETQYF

j_call: TRBJ2-1
clone_size: few
v_call: TRBV5-1
d_call: TRBD2
cdr3_nt: TGCGCCAGCAGCTCACTTAGCGGGGGGCCTAACAATGAGCAGTTCTTC
cdr3_aa: CASSSLSGGPNNEQFF

j_call: TRBJ2-7
clone_size: -
v_call: TRBV12-3/TRBV12-4
d_call: TRBD1
cdr3_nt: TGTGCCAGCACTTCGGCCGGGACAGGGACCTACGAGCAGTACTTC
cdr3_aa: CASTSAGTGTYEQYF

j_call: TRBJ2-7
clone_size: many
v_call: TRBV11-2
d_call: TRBD2
cdr3_nt: TGTGCCAGCAGGACTAGCGGGAGCCAATCCTACGAGCAGTACTTC
cdr3_aa: CASRTSGSQSYEQYF

j_call: TRBJ2-7
clone_size: many
v_call: TRBV6-1
d_call: TRBD1
cdr3_nt: TGTGCCAGCAGGGGGGGACAGGTCCACGAGCAGTACTTC
cdr3_aa: CASRGGQVHEQYF

j_call: TRBJ2-3
clone_size: -
v_call: TRBV30
d_call: -
cdr3_nt: TGTGCCTGGAGTGCCCAGGGCGATACGCAGTATTTT
cdr3_aa: CAWSAQGDTQYF

j_call: TRBJ1-2
clone_size: few
v_call: TRBV12-5
d_call: TRBD1
cdr3_nt: TGTGCTAGTGGCGTAGGGACAGCTAAAGGCTACACCTTC
cdr3_aa: CASGVGTAKGYTF

j_call: TRBJ1-2
clone_size: few
v_call: TRBV10-3
d_call: -
cdr3_nt: TGTGCCGGGCACCCAGATCCACCTAACTATGGCTACACCTTC
cdr3_aa: CAGHPDPPNYGYTF

j_call: TRBJ1-1
clone_size: few
v_call: TRBV9
d_call: -
cdr3_nt: TGTGCCAGCAGCGTATCTGGGGCGGTAGGTGAAGCTTTCTTT
cdr3_aa: CASSVSGAVGEAFF

j_call: TRBJ2-1
clone_size: few
v_call: TRBV7-3
d_call: TRBD2
cdr3_nt: TGTGCCAGCAGCTCGACCGAGGGCGGGAGCGGGGCCTATGAGCAGTTCTTC
cdr3_aa: CASSSTEGGSGAYEQFF

j_call: TRBJ1-2
clone_size: -
v_call: TRBV3-1
d_call: -
cdr3_nt: TGTGCCAGCAGCCAAGAGTGGGGGGCTAACTATGGCTACACCTTC
cdr3_aa: CASSQEWGANYGYTF

j_call: TRBJ2-5
clone_size: many
v_call: TRBV11-2
d_call: TRBD1
cdr3_nt: TGTGCCAGCAGCCCGGTCGCGGGACAGGTCTGGAAGACCCAGTACTTC
cdr3_aa: CASSPVAGQVWKTQYF

j_call: TRBJ2-7
clone_size: few
v_call: TRBV7-3
d_call: TRBD2
cdr3_nt: TGTGCCAGCAGCTCACCTCGGGAGGTGGTAGAGTACGAGCAGTACTTC
cdr3_aa: CASSSPREVVEYEQYF

j_call: TRBJ1-2
clone_size: -
v_call: TRBV20-1
d_call: -
cdr3_nt: TGCAGTGCTAGAGACCCGGGGCAGACGTCCTATGGCTACACCTTC
cdr3_aa: CSARDPGQTSYGYTF

j_call: TRBJ1-3
clone_size: once
v_call: TRBV5-1
d_call: TRBD1
cdr3_nt: TGCGCCAGCAGCTTGGGCCCCCAGGGGGCAAAGAGCTCTGGAAACACCATATATTTT
cdr3_aa: CASSLGPQGAKSSGNTIYF

j_call: TRBJ2-7
clone_size: -
v_call: TRBV4-1
d_call: -
cdr3_nt: TGCGCCAGCAGCCAAGTGGAGAAAGGCTTAGGGGAGCAGTACTTC
cdr3_aa: CASSQVEKGLGEQYF

j_call: TRBJ2-1
clone_size: many
v_call: TRBV3-1
d_call: -
cdr3_nt: TGTGCCAGCAGCCAAGCCCCGGCCAGATACAATGAGCAGTTCTTC
cdr3_aa: CASSQAPARYNEQFF

j_call: TRBJ2-7
clone_size: few
v_call: TRBV29-1
d_call: -
cdr3_nt: TGCAGCGTTGAAGGTCAGGGGTCCGAGCAGTACTTC
cdr3_aa: CSVEGQGSEQYF

j_call: TRBJ1-3
clone_size: -
v_call: TRBV18
d_call: -
cdr3_nt: TGTGCCAGCTCACCCCCCCAGGGCGCTAAAGGAAACACCATATATTTT
cdr3_aa: CASSPPQGAKGNTIYF